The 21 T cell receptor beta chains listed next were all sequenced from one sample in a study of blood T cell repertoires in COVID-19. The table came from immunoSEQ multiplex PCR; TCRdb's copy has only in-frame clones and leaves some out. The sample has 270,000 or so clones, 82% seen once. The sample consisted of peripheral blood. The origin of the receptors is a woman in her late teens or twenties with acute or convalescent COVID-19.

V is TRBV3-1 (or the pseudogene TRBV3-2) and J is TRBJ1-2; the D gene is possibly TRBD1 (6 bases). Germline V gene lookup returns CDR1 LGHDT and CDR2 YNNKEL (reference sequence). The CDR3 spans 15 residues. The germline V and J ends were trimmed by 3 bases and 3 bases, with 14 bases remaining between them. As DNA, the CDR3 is TGTGCCAGCAGCCATTCGGGACAACCTTACTATGGCTACACCTTC. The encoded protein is CASSHSGQPYYGYTF.

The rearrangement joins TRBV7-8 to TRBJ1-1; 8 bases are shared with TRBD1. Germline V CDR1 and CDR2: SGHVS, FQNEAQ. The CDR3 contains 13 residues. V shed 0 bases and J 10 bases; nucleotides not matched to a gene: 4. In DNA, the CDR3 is TGTGCCAGCAGCTTAGCTCAGGGGGCGGGAGCTTTCTTT. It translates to CASSLAQGAGAFF.

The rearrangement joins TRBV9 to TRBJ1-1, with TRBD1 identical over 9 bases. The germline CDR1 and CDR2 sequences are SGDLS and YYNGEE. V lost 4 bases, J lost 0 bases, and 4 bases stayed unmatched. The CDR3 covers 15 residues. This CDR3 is CASSPGQGMNTEAFF. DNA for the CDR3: TGTGCCAGCAGCCCAGGACAGGGGATGAACACTGAAGCTTTCTTT. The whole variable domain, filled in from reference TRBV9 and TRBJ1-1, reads DSGVTQTPKHLITATGQRVTLRCSPRSGDLSVYWYQQSLDQGLQFLIQYYNGEERAKGNILERFSAQQFPDLHSELNLSSLELGDSALYFCASSPGQGMNTEAFFGQGTRLTVV.

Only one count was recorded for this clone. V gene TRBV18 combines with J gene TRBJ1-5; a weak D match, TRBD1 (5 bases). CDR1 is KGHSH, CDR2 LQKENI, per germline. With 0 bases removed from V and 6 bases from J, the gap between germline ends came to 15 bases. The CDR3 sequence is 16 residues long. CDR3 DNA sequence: TGTGCCAGCTCACCACCCTCCCAGGGCGCAGGTCAGCCCCAGCATTTT. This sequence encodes CASSPPSQGAGQPQHF.

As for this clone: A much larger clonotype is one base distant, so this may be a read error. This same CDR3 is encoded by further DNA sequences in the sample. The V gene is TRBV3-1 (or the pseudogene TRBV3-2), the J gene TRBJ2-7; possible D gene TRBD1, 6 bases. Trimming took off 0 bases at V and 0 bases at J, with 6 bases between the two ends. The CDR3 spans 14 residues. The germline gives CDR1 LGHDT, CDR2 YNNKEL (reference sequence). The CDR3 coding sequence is TGTGCCAGCAGCCAAGAACAGGGCTCCTACGAGCAGTACTTC. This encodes CASSQEQGSYEQYF.

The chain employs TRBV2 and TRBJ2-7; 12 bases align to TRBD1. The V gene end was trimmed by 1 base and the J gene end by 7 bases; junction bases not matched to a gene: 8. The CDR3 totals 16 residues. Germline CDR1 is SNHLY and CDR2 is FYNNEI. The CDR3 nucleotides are TGTGCCAGCAGTGAAGATTCGGGACAGGGGGCGGGGGAGCAGTACTTC. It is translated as CASSEDSGQGAGEQYF.

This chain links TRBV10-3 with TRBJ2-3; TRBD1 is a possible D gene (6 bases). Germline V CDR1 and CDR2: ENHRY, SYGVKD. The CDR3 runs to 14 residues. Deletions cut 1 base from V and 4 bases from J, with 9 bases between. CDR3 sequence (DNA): TGTGCCATCAGTGAGTTAGGGGGTGCAGATACGCAGTATTTT. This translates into CAISELGGADTQYF.

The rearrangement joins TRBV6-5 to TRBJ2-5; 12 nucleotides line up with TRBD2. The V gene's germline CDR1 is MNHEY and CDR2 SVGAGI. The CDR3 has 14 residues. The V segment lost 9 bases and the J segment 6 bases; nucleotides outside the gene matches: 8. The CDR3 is CASGGLAGLKTQYF. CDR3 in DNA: TGTGCCAGTGGGGGACTAGCGGGCCTCAAGACCCAGTACTTC.

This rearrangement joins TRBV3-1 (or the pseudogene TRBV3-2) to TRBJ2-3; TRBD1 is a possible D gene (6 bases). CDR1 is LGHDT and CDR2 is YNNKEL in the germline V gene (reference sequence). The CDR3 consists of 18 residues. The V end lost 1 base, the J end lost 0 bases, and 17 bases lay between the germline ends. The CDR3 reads CASSQGSELGASTDTQYF. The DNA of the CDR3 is TGTGCCAGCAGCCAAGGCTCCGAGCTGGGGGCTAGCACAGATACGCAGTATTTT.

CDR3 coding DNA: TGTGCCAGCGGGACCCCGGAGGGGTGCACTGAAGCTTTCTTT. It is translated as CASGTPEGCTEAFF. The chain uses TRBV21-1 and TRBJ1-1. TRBV21-1 is a documented pseudogene. There are 14 residues in the CDR3.

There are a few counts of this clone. The CDR3: CASSGGTAYEQYF. CDR3 DNA sequence: TGTGCCAGCAGCGGCGGGACAGCCTACGAGCAGTACTTC. The J gene is TRBJ2-7, the V gene TRBV5-4; weak D call: TRBD1 (7 bases). The length of the CDR3 is 13 residues. V lost 4 bases to trimming and J lost 2 bases, with 10 bases between them. The V gene's germline CDR1 is SGHNT and CDR2 YYREEE (reference sequence).

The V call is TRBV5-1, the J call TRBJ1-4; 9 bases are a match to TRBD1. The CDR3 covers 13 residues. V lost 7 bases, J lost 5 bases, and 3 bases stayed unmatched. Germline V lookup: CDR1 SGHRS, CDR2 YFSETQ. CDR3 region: CASRDRENEKLFF. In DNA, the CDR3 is TGCGCCAGCCGGGACAGGGAGAATGAAAAACTGTTTTTT.

The chain's CDR3 is CASSSRPPPLPTEAFF. The CDR3 bases are TGTGCCAGCAGCTCTAGACCGCCCCCCCTCCCCACTGAAGCTTTCTTT. This chain connects TRBV7-6 to TRBJ1-1; D gene ambiguous. The germline CDR1 and CDR2 sequences are SGHVS and FNYEAQ. Trimming left V 4 bases short and J 4 bases short, with 19 bases between. The CDR3 totals 16 residues.

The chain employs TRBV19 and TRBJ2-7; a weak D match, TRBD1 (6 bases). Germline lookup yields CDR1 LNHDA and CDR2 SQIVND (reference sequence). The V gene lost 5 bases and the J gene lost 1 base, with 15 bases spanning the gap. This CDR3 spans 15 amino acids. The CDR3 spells CASSGHRDRSYEQYF. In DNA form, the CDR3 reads TGTGCCAGTAGTGGACACAGGGACCGGTCCTACGAGCAGTACTTC. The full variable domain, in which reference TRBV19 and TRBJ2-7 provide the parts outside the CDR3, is DGGITQSPKYLFRKEGQNVTLSCEQNLNHDAMYWYRQDPGQGLRLIYYSQIVNDFQKGDIAEGYSVSREKKESFPLTVTSAQKNPTAFYLCASSGHRDRSYEQYFGPGTRLTVT.

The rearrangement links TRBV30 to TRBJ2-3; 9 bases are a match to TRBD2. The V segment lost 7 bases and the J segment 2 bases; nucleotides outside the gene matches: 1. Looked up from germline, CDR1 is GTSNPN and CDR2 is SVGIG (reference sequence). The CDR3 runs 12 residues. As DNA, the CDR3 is TGTGCCTTAGCGGGAGACACAGATACGCAGTATTTT. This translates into CALAGDTDTQYF.

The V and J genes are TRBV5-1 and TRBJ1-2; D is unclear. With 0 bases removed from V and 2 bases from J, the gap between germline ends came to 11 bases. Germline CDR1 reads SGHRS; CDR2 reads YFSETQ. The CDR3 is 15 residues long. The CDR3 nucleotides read TGCGCCAGCAGCTTGGGGGGAGAAACCAACTATGGCTACACCTTC. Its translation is CASSLGGETNYGYTF.

CDR3: CASVSGGYLPYTF. Written as DNA, the CDR3 is TGTGCCAGCGTCTCGGGGGGCTATTTGCCCTACACCTTC. The rearrangement uses TRBV12-3 or TRBV12-4 and TRBJ1-2, with D maybe TRBD1 (6 bases). The ends were cut back, 8 bases at V and 10 bases at J, with 20 bases in the middle. The CDR3 runs to 13 residues.

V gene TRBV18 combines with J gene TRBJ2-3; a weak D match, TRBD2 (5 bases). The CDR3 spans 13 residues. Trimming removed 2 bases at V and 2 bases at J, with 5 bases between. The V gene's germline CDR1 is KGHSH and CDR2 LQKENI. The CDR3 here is CASSPDYTDTQYF. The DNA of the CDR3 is TGTGCCAGCTCACCAGACTACACAGATACGCAGTATTTT.

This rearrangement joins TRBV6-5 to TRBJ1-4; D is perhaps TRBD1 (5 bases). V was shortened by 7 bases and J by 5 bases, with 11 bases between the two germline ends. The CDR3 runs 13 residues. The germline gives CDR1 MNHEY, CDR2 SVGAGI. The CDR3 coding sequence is TGTGCCAGCACCAGACAGTTAAATGAAAAACTGTTTTTT. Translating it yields CASTRQLNEKLFF.

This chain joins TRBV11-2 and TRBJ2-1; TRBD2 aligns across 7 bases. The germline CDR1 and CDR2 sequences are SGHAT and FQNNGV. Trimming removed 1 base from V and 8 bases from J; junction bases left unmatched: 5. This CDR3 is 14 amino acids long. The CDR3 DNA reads TGTGCCAGCAGCTTAGTTTCTAGCGGAGATGAGCAGTTCTTC. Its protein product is CASSLVSSGDEQFF.

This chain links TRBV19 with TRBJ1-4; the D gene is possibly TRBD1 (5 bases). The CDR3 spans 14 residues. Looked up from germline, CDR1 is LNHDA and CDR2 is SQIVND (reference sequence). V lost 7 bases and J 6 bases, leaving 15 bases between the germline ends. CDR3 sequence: CASTTGGDYEKLFF. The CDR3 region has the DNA TGTGCCAGTACCACAGGCGGGGATTATGAAAAACTGTTTTTT.